A single sample is the source of the 21 T cell receptor beta chains below, sequenced in a study of blood T cell repertoires in COVID-19. The data were produced by immunoSEQ multiplex PCR, yet TCRdb's version contains in-frame clones alone and is incomplete. The sample lists fewer than 200,000 clones; 84% were seen once. The material sequenced was peripheral blood. The receptors were gathered from a man aged 35 to 55 who had recovered from COVID-19.

This rearrangement joins TRBV4-1 to TRBJ1-2, with 7 bases identical to TRBD1. The CDR3 spans 15 residues. Looked up from germline, CDR1 is MGHRA and CDR2 is YSYEKL. V gave up 0 bases and J gave up 4 bases; unmatched junction bases: 5. The CDR3 bases are TGCGCCAGCAGCCAAGAGGGACAGACGTTCTATGGCTACACCTTC. Translated, it gives CASSQEGQTFYGYTF.

This clone has only one observation. V usage is TRBV20-1 and J usage is TRBJ2-1; D not resolved. Germline V lookup: CDR1 DFQATT, CDR2 SNEGSKA (reference sequence). V gave up 8 bases and J gave up 7 bases, with 18 bases separating them. The CDR3 covers 13 residues. Here the CDR3 DNA reads TGCAGTCCAAGTGGCGGAAACATAAATGAGCAGTTCTTC. Protein product: CSPSGGNINEQFF.

This sequence joins TRBV27 and TRBJ2-2, with TRBD2 matching over 9 bases. The CDR3 loop spans 15 amino acids. Germline values: CDR1 MNHEY, CDR2 SMNVEV (reference sequence). The trim removed 3 bases at V and 7 bases at J, leaving 6 bases unmatched. The CDR3 DNA is TGTGCCAGCAGTTTTGTAGCGGGAGCAAGCGGGGAGCTGTTTTTT. This sequence encodes CASSFVAGASGELFF.

The chain couples TRBV28 to TRBJ2-1; 15 bases agree with TRBD2. Trimming cost V 8 bases and J 10 bases; bases outside gene matches: 12. Germline V gene sequence: CDR1 MDHEN, CDR2 SYDVKM. The CDR3 is 16 residues long. For the CDR3, the DNA is TGTGCCAGCGGTCCACCGACCGGGACTAGCGGGAGGGAGCAGTTCTTC. The encoded protein is CASGPPTGTSGREQFF. Filled out from reference TRBV28 and TRBJ2-1, the complete variable domain reads DVKVTQSSRYLVKRTGEKVFLECVQDMDHENMFWYRQDPGLGLRLIYFSYDVKMKEKGDIPEGYSVSREKKERFSLILESASTNQTSMYLCASGPPTGTSGREQFFGPGTRLTVL.

The chain couples TRBV4-3 to TRBJ1-3; D call uncertain. The CDR3 extends over 14 amino acids. V was cut by 0 bases and J by 4 bases, with 7 bases left in between. Germline V gene lookup returns CDR1 LGHNA and CDR2 YSLEER. The chain's CDR3 is CASSQDPQGNTIYF. For the CDR3, the DNA is TGCGCCAGCAGCCAAGACCCACAGGGAAACACCATATATTTT.

The CDR3 DNA reads TGTGCCAGCAGTCGACTACTAGCGGGAGGTCTTAAGGACAATGAGCAGTTCTTC. This codes for CASSRLLAGGLKDNEQFF. This chain uses TRBV6-6 with TRBJ2-1; 12 positions match TRBD2. CDR1 and CDR2 (germline): MNHNY, SVGAGI (reference sequence). The CDR3 extends over 18 amino acids. The trim removed 5 bases at V and 5 bases at J, leaving 13 bases unmatched.

The V gene is TRBV7-9, the J gene TRBJ2-3; 9 nucleotides line up with TRBD1. Germline CDR1 and CDR2: SEHNR and FQNEAQ (reference sequence). This CDR3 has 15 amino acids. V shed 1 base, J shed 6 bases, and the junction held 5 bases outside the gene matches. The CDR3 region has the DNA TGTGCCAGCAGCTTAGGAGGGGACAGGGCGGATACGCAGTATTTT. Encoded protein: CASSLGGDRADTQYF.

This sequence joins TRBV7-8 and TRBJ2-1, with TRBD1 matching 9 bases. Trimming removed 7 bases from V and 0 bases from J; junction bases left unmatched: 7. This CDR3 is built from 16 residues. Germline V gene sequence: CDR1 SGHVS, CDR2 FQNEAQ. The CDR3 coding sequence is TGTGCCAGCACCCTCCGGGGACAGGGCTCCTACAATGAGCAGTTCTTC. Translated, it gives CASTLRGQGSYNEQFF.

DNA for the CDR3: TGTGCCAGTTCAGGTTACGCGAACACCGGGGAGCTGTTTTTT. Translation gives CASSGYANTGELFF. The chain has TRBV19 and TRBJ2-2; D is uncertain. Trimming shortened V by 8 bases and J by 0 bases, and 10 bases separated the two germline ends. Germline lookup yields CDR1 LNHDA and CDR2 SQIVND (reference sequence). The CDR3 totals 14 residues.

This clone was detected a few times. This rearrangement joins TRBV19 to TRBJ2-1; D possibly corresponds to TRBD2 (5 bases). Germline V lookup: CDR1 LNHDA, CDR2 SQIVND (reference sequence). There are 13 residues in the CDR3. The ends were cut back, 8 bases at V and 10 bases at J, with 18 bases in the middle. The CDR3 coding sequence is TGTGCCAGTCGCGCTAGCAGAAGTCCGGAGCAGTTCTTC. It codes for CASRASRSPEQFF.

V usage is TRBV7-2 and J usage is TRBJ1-4; D might be TRBD1 (5 bases). Germline V lookup: CDR1 SGHTA, CDR2 FQGNSA. This CDR3 comprises 14 residues. V was cut by 1 base and J by 7 bases, with 10 bases left in between. CDR3 residues: CASSLVWGGEKLFF. CDR3 DNA: TGTGCCAGCAGCTTAGTATGGGGGGGTGAAAAACTGTTTTTT.

This CDR3 reads CASSTRLAALPRGQETQYF. CDR3 bases: TGTGCCAGTAGTACGAGACTAGCGGCCCTCCCAAGGGGGCAAGAGACCCAGTACTTC. J is TRBJ2-5 and V is TRBV19, with TRBD2 matching 9 bases. Per germline, CDR1 LNHDA and CDR2 SQIVND (reference sequence). The CDR3 covers 19 residues. V dropped 4 bases and J dropped 2; count of bases not matched to a gene: 17.

The chain is built from TRBV2 and TRBJ1-5, with D unclear. With 6 bases removed from V and 7 bases from J, the gap between germline ends came to 16 bases. This CDR3 is 14 amino acids long. Germline-derived CDR1 and CDR2 are SNHLY and FYNNEI. CDR3 sequence (DNA): TGTGCCAGCAGGGATAGATCGGAGGCCCAGCCCCAGCATTTT. It yields the protein CASRDRSEAQPQHF.

The chain has TRBV6-5 and TRBJ2-7; TRBD2 agrees at 9 bases. Trimming took 2 bases from V and 3 from J; bases not matched to a gene: 2. Germline lookup yields CDR1 MNHEY and CDR2 SVGAGI. The CDR3 covers 14 residues. The CDR3, as DNA: TGTGCCAGCAGTTACGGTAGCGGGGGCTACGAGCAGTACTTC. Its protein product is CASSYGSGGYEQYF.

The chain is built from TRBV30 and TRBJ2-5; 7 nucleotides align to TRBD2. The CDR3 has 16 amino acids. Germline V gene lookup returns CDR1 GTSNPN and CDR2 SVGIG (reference sequence). V was clipped by 1 base and J by 1 base; unmatched bases: 9. The chain's CDR3 is CAWSANGAGVQETQYF. The CDR3 nucleotides are TGTGCCTGGAGTGCGAATGGGGCGGGGGTCCAAGAGACCCAGTACTTC.

The rearrangement links TRBV6-6 to TRBJ2-3, with TRBD1 identical over 7 bases. Germline trimming cut 7 bases from V and 6 bases from J; bases unmatched to any gene: 10. Germline values: CDR1 MNHNY, CDR2 SVGAGI (reference sequence). This CDR3 comprises 14 residues. The CDR3 DNA follows: TGTGCCAGCACCTTCTTAGGACAGGAGGATACGCAGTATTTT. Amino acid sequence: CASTFLGQEDTQYF.

This rearrangement joins TRBV27 to TRBJ1-6; 7 nucleotides line up with TRBD1. Germline V gene sequence: CDR1 MNHEY, CDR2 SMNVEV (reference sequence). The V gene end was trimmed by 5 bases and the J gene end by 0 bases; junction bases not matched to a gene: 4. The CDR3 has 16 amino acids. The CDR3 spells CASSEEGASYNSPLHF. CDR3 nucleotide sequence: TGTGCCAGCAGTGAAGAGGGGGCCTCCTATAATTCACCCCTCCACTTT.

The V and J genes are TRBV28 and TRBJ2-1; the D gene is possibly TRBD2 (6 bases). With 8 bases removed from V and 7 bases from J, the gap between germline ends came to 18 bases. CDR3 length: 14 residues. Germline-derived CDR1 and CDR2 are MDHEN and SYDVKM. The chain's CDR3 is CASSGPPGLNEQFF. CDR3 bases: TGTGCCAGCTCGGGCCCCCCGGGACTTAATGAGCAGTTCTTC. Full variable domain (missing parts from reference TRBV28 and TRBJ2-1): DVKVTQSSRYLVKRTGEKVFLECVQDMDHENMFWYRQDPGLGLRLIYFSYDVKMKEKGDIPEGYSVSREKKERFSLILESASTNQTSMYLCASSGPPGLNEQFFGPGTRLTVL.

The rearrangement links TRBV2 to TRBJ2-1; 7 bases match TRBD1. Germline CDR1 is SNHLY and CDR2 is FYNNEI. The V and J ends lost 5 bases and 5 bases, in that order; junction bases with no gene match: 12. CDR3 length: 16 residues. The CDR3 spells CASSQTPTDRNNEQFF. CDR3 in DNA: TGTGCCAGCAGTCAAACTCCCACGGACAGGAACAATGAGCAGTTCTTC.

The chain carries TRBV5-1 and TRBJ2-7; 7 bases align to TRBD1. The CDR3 spans 14 residues. Germline V CDR1 and CDR2: SGHRS, YFSETQ. V gave up 0 bases and J gave up 3 bases; unmatched junction bases: 3. In DNA form, the CDR3 reads TGCGCCAGCAGCTTGGACAGGGGAGACTACGAGCAGTACTTC. This codes for CASSLDRGDYEQYF.

V gene TRBV7-9 combines with J gene TRBJ2-5; 9 nucleotides align to TRBD2. This CDR3 contains 16 residues. Germline CDR1 SEHNR, CDR2 FQNEAQ (reference sequence). The junction had 8 bases not matched to a gene; V was cut back by 6 bases and J by 0 bases. CDR3 loop: CASSLTWTSDQETQYF. The CDR3 DNA reads as TGTGCCAGCAGTTTAACGTGGACTAGCGACCAAGAGACCCAGTACTTC. Filled out from reference TRBV7-9 and TRBJ2-5, the complete variable domain reads DTGVSQNPRHKITKRGQNVTFRCDPISEHNRLYWYRQTLGQGPEFLTYFQNEAQLEKSRLLSDRFSAERPKGSFSTLEIQRTEQGDSAMYLCASSLTWTSDQETQYFGPGTRLLVL.